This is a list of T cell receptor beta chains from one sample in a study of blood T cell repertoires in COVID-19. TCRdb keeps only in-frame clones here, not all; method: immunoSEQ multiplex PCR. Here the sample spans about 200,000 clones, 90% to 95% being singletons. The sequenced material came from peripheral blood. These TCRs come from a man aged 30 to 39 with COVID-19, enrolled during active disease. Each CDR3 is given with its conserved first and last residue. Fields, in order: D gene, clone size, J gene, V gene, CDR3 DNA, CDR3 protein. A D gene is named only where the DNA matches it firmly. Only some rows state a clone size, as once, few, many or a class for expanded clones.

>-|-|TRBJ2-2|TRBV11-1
TGTGCCAGCAGCCCTCTGGGACTCGAGAACACCGGGGAGCTGTTTTTT
CASSPLGLENTGELFF
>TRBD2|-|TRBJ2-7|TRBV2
TGTGCCAGCAGGGAGACTAGCGTCACCTACGAGCAGTACTTC
CASRETSVTYEQYF
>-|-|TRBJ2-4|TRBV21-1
TGTGCCAGCACCAGAAAAAAACCGGGCCAGGGGATAGCCAAAAACATTCAGTACTTC
CASTRKKPGQGIAKNIQYF
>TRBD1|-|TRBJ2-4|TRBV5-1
TGCGCCAGCAGCCCCGGACAGGGAACCAAAAACATTCAGTACTTC
CASSPGQGTKNIQYF
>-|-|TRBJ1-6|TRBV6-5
TGTGCCAGCAGGGCTACCGGGAGGGATAATTCACCCCTCCACTTT
CASRATGRDNSPLHF
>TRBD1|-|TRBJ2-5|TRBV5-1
TGCGCCAGCAGCTTGGAGGGGTGGACAGGGGTGGAGACCCAGTACTTC
CASSLEGWTGVETQYF
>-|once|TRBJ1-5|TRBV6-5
TGTGCCAGCAGTTCGGACAGATTCAATCAGCCCCAGCATTTT
CASSSDRFNQPQHF
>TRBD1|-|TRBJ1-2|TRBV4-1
TGCGCCAGCAGCCAAGAGTCCGGGACAGGGATCGAGGGCTACACCTTC
CASSQESGTGIEGYTF
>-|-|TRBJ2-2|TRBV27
TGTGCCAGCAGTTCAGGGGTCGGGGAGCTGTTTTTT
CASSSGVGELFF
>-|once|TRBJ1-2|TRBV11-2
TGTGCCAGCAGCAGCCTGGAGGGGTCGAGTAACTATGGCTACACCTTC
CASSSLEGSSNYGYTF
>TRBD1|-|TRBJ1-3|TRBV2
TGTGCCAGCAGTAGGGGGCTTGGAAACACCATATATTTT
CASSRGLGNTIYF
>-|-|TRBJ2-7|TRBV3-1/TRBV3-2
TGTGCCAGCAGCCCCGAAGGGGGCTACGAGCAGTACTTC
CASSPEGGYEQYF
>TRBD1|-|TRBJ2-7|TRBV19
TGTGCCAGTAGGGACAGGGGGAAAGTGGACTACGAGCAGTACTTC
CASRDRGKVDYEQYF
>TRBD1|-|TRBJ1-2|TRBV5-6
TGTGCCAGCAGCCCATGGGACAGGGTAAACTATGGCTACACCTTC
CASSPWDRVNYGYTF
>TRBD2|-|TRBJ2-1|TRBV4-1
TGCGCCAGCAGCCAAGGATGGGGGGGCTCCTACAATGAGCAGTTCTTC
CASSQGWGGSYNEQFF
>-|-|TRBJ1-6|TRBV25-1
TGTGCCAGTCAGGGGATTCCCTATAATTCACCCCTCCACTTT
CASQGIPYNSPLHF
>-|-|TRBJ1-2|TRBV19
TGTGCCAGTAAAGCAGGGGTCTATGGCTACACCTTC
CASKAGVYGYTF
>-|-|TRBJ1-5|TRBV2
TGTGCCAGCAGCGCCAGGGTGGGCAATCAGCCCCAGCATTTT
CASSARVGNQPQHF
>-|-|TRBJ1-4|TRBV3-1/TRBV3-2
TGTGCCAGCAGCCAAGATCCTGTTTTTCTCGCTAATGAAAAACTGTTTTTT
CASSQDPVFLANEKLFF
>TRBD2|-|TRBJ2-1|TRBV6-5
TGTGCCAGCAGTTACGCGGGGGGGCTGAGTGAGCAGTTCTTC
CASSYAGGLSEQFF
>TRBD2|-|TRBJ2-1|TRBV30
TGTGCCTGGAGTGTAGCGGGGGACAATGAGCAGTTCTTC
CAWSVAGDNEQFF
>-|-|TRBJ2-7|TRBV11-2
TGTGCCAGCAGCTTTGAGAGGAACGAGCAGTACTTC
CASSFERNEQYF
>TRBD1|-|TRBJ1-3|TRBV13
TGTGCCAGCAGCTCCAGGGGGGGAAACACCATATATTTT
CASSSRGGNTIYF
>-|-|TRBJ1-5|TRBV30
TGTGCCTGGAGTGCAGTCCGGGACTATCAGCCCCAGCATTTT
CAWSAVRDYQPQHF
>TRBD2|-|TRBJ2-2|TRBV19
TGTGCCAGTAGTAACCCCGGGAGGGCCGGGGAGCTGTTTTTT
CASSNPGRAGELFF
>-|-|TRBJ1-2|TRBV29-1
TGCAGCGTCTTGATGACAGTCGCCTATGGCTACACCTTC
CSVLMTVAYGYTF
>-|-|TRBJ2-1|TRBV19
TGTGCCAGTAGTATCCGGGGGAGGTACAATGAGCAGTTCTTC
CASSIRGRYNEQFF
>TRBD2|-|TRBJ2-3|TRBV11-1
TGTGCCAGCAGCTGGGGGACTAGCGTTGGCACAGATACGCAGTATTTT
CASSWGTSVGTDTQYF
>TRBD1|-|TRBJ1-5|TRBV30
TGTGCCTGGACTACAGGGGGCGCAAGACAGCCCCAGCATTTT
CAWTTGGARQPQHF
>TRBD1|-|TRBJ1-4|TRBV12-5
TGTGCTAGTGGTTTCGGACAGGCCACTAATGAAAAACTGTTTTTT
CASGFGQATNEKLFF
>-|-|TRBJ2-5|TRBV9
TGTGCCAGCAGCGTAGGCGGAGTCCAAGAGACCCAGTACTTC
CASSVGGVQETQYF
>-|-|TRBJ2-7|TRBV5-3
TGTGCCAGAAGCGTAGAGGAGCAGTACTTC
CARSVEEQYF
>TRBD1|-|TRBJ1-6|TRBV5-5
TGTGCCAGCAGCCGCGGGGACAGGGAAACTTCACCCCTCCACTTT
CASSRGDRETSPLHF
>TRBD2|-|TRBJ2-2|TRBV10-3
TGTGCCATCAGTGAGTTAGCGGGGGGGCAAACCGGGGAGCTGTTTTTT
CAISELAGGQTGELFF
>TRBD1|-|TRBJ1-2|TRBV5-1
TGCGCCAGCAGCCCAGTACTACAGGGGGCTGGCTACACCTTC
CASSPVLQGAGYTF
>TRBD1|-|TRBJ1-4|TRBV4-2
TGTGCCAGCAGCCAAGAGCCCGGCCGAAGGACAGGGGGTTTCAGTTATGAAAAACTGTTTTTT
CASSQEPGRRTGGFSYEKLFF
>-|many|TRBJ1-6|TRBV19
TGTGCCAGTAGTTCCCGGACAGCGTTCCTCTATAATTCACCCCTCCACTTT
CASSSRTAFLYNSPLHF
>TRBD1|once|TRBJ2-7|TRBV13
TGTGCCAGCAGCTCGTCCCCGGGACAGTTAAGCTACGAGCAGTACTTC
CASSSSPGQLSYEQYF
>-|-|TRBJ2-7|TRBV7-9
TGTGCCAGCAGCTTAACAGGGCCGGCCTACGAGCAGTACTTC
CASSLTGPAYEQYF